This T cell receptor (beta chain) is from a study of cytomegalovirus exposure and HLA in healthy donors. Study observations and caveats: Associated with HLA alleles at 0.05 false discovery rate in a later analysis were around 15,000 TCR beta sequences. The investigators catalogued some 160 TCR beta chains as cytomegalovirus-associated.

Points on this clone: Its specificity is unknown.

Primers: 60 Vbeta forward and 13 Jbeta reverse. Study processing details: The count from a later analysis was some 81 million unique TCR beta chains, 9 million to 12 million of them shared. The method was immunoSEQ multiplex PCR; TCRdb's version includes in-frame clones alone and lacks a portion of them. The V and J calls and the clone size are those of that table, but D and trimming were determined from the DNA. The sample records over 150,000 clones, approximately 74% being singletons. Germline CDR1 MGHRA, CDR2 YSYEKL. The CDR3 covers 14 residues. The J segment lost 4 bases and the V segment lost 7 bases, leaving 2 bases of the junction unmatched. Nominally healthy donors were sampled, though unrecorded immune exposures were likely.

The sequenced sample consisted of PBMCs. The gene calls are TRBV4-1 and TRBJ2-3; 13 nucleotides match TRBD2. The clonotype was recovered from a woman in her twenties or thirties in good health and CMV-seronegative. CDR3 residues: CASKLAGGADTQYF. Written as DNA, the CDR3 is TGCGCCAGCAAACTAGCGGGGGGGGCAGATACGCAGTATTTT.